These T cell receptor beta chains were read from a single sample in a study of T cell repertoires in cytomegalovirus infection. TCRdb redid the calling of the reads with MiXCR, one entry per CDR3 protein. Here the sample spans over 300,000 distinct CDR3 sequences, more than 8% being singletons. Sequencing used PBMCs. The receptors come from a human donor in good health (CMV status not recorded). Some clones in this sample may be carry-over from other donors' samples. The CDR3 runs from the conserved cysteine through the conserved F or W. A D gene is named only where the DNA matches it firmly.

v_gene: TRBV7-2; d_gene: NA; CDR3aa: CASSFALGRGWTEAFF
v_gene: TRBV5-6; d_gene: NA; CDR3aa: CASSPGGRLNSYEQYF
v_gene: TRBV5-4; d_gene: NA; CDR3aa: CASSPFLGTDNQPQHF
v_gene: TRBV19; d_gene: NA; CDR3aa: CASSISPAAKNIQYF
v_gene: TRBV5-5; d_gene: NA; CDR3aa: CASSLWTLGTEAFF
v_gene: TRBV10-3; d_gene: TRBD2; CDR3aa: CAIGLAENIQYF
v_gene: TRBV19; d_gene: NA; CDR3aa: CATKRGESPLHF
v_gene: TRBV6-2/TRBV6-3; d_gene: TRBD1; CDR3aa: CASRNGQGNEQYF
v_gene: TRBV7-9; d_gene: TRBD2; CDR3aa: CASSLGLAESLSYEQYF
v_gene: TRBV10-1; d_gene: NA; CDR3aa: CASSDSVNTEAFF
v_gene: TRBV7-2; d_gene: NA; CDR3aa: CASSRLAPGAGELFF
v_gene: TRBV7-9; d_gene: NA; CDR3aa: CASSTREVGREKLFF
v_gene: TRBV6-6; d_gene: TRBD1; CDR3aa: CASSHLTGGWDEQYF
v_gene: TRBV6-5; d_gene: NA; CDR3aa: CASSYSVAWDEQYF
v_gene: TRBV6-5; d_gene: NA; CDR3aa: CASSYGGQNYNSPLHF
v_gene: TRBV29-1; d_gene: TRBD1; CDR3aa: CSVEEQTGYEQYF
v_gene: TRBV4-2; d_gene: TRBD1; CDR3aa: CASSRTGGNTIYF
v_gene: TRBV28; d_gene: TRBD1; CDR3aa: CASSTLTGPSYGYTF
v_gene: TRBV28; d_gene: TRBD1; CDR3aa: CASSLTQGAAGELFF
v_gene: TRBV7-8; d_gene: TRBD1; CDR3aa: CASSLSGQGIQPQHF
v_gene: TRBV7-9; d_gene: TRBD1; CDR3aa: CASSTTTTGDTEAFF
v_gene: TRBV28; d_gene: NA; CDR3aa: CASKWTHNSPLHF
v_gene: TRBV7-2; d_gene: TRBD1; CDR3aa: CASSKQGGGTEAFF
v_gene: TRBV7-2; d_gene: NA; CDR3aa: CASSLEQMTEYGYTF
v_gene: TRBV7-2; d_gene: TRBD1; CDR3aa: CASSSQGAGGELFF
v_gene: TRBV7-6; d_gene: NA; CDR3aa: CASSPLSNNSPLHF
v_gene: TRBV6-5; d_gene: TRBD1; CDR3aa: CASSYATGGKVEQYF
v_gene: TRBV27; d_gene: TRBD1; CDR3aa: CASSSAGTAYEQYF
v_gene: TRBV12-3/TRBV12-4; d_gene: NA; CDR3aa: CASSLEAFNYGYTF
v_gene: TRBV18; d_gene: NA; CDR3aa: CASSPPLGVQETQYF
v_gene: TRBV4-1; d_gene: NA; CDR3aa: CASSQNPRSGGTDTQYF
v_gene: TRBV25-1; d_gene: NA; CDR3aa: CASSDDRDTEAFF
v_gene: TRBV20-1; d_gene: NA; CDR3aa: CSARDAGRNSPLHF
v_gene: TRBV6-7; d_gene: NA; CDR3aa: CATEGVHSEQYF
v_gene: TRBV7-2; d_gene: TRBD2; CDR3aa: CASSLAARTSGGPDTQYF
v_gene: TRBV7-8; d_gene: TRBD2; CDR3aa: CASSRTSGRAEDEQFF
v_gene: TRBV7-2; d_gene: NA; CDR3aa: CASSRRVGTEAFF
v_gene: TRBV28; d_gene: NA; CDR3aa: CASSQQGPGQNF
v_gene: TRBV20-1; d_gene: NA; CDR3aa: CSARGRVSGTEAFF
v_gene: TRBV20-1; d_gene: NA; CDR3aa: CSATLGVISGDTQYF
v_gene: TRBV6-5; d_gene: TRBD2; CDR3aa: CASTTGLAAHNEQFF
v_gene: TRBV7-9; d_gene: NA; CDR3aa: CASSLDGEETQYF
v_gene: TRBV28; d_gene: NA; CDR3aa: CASSALVGELFF
v_gene: TRBV7-8; d_gene: TRBD1; CDR3aa: CASSPRTGRGYTF
v_gene: TRBV28; d_gene: NA; CDR3aa: CASSFDRGGYEQYF
v_gene: TRBV7-2; d_gene: TRBD2; CDR3aa: CASSFQTWFGLAEDNEQFF
v_gene: TRBV7-9; d_gene: NA; CDR3aa: CASSLVYTGELFF
v_gene: TRBV7-2; d_gene: TRBD1; CDR3aa: CASSLGDRGRFRANYGYTF